This note documents a single T cell receptor (beta chain) sequence. These data come from a study of Tregs in tolerant kidney transplant recipients. J was trimmed by 6 bases and V by 5 bases; bases with no gene match: 12. CDR3 length: 17 residues. In germline, CDR1 is MDHEN, CDR2 SYDVKM. Measured with immunoSEQ multiplex PCR; TCRdb has only the in-frame clones, and not every one. This sample carries 90,000 to 130,000 clones, 90% of them seen once, and the ten largest clones take about 0.31%. This chain connects TRBV28 to TRBJ2-1; TRBD2 aligns across 11 bases. This clonotype was sampled from a human donor who received a combined kidney and bone marrow transplant. Sequencing used CD4+ T cells from blood, obtained before the transplant. CDR3 protein: CASSLLAGGPLPNEQFF. The CDR3 bases are TGTGCCAGCAGTCTATTAGCGGGAGGGCCTCTCCCCAATGAGCAGTTCTTC.